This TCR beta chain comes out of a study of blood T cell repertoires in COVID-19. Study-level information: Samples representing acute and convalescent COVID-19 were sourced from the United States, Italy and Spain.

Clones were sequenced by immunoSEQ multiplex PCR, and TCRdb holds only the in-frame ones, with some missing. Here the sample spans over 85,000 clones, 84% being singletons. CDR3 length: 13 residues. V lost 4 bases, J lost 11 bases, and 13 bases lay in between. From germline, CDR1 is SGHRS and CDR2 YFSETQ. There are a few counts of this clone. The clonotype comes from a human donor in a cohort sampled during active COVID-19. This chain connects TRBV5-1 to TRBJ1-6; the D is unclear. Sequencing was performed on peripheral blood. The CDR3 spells CASSPIQRPPLHF. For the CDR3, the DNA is TGCGCCAGCAGCCCGATACAGAGACCACCCCTCCACTTT.